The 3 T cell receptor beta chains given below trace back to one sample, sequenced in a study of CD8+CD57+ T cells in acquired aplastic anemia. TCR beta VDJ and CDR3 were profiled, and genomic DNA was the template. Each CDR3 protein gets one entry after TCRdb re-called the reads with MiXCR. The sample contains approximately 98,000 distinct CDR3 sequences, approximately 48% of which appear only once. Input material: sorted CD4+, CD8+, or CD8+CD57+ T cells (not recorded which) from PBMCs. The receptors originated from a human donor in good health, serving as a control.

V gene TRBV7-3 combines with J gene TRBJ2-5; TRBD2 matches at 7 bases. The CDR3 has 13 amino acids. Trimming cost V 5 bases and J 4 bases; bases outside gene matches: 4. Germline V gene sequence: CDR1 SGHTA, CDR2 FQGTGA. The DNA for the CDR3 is TGTGCCAGCAGCATCCCGGGAGGAGAGACCCAGTACTTC. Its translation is CASSIPGGETQYF.

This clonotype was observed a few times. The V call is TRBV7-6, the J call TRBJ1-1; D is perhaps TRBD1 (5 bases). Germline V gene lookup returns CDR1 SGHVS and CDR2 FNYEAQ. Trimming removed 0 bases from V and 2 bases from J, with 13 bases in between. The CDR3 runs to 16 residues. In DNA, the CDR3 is TGTGCCAGCAGCTTAGCGGCGGGGACCCTAAACACTGAAGCTTTCTTT. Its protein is CASSLAAGTLNTEAFF.

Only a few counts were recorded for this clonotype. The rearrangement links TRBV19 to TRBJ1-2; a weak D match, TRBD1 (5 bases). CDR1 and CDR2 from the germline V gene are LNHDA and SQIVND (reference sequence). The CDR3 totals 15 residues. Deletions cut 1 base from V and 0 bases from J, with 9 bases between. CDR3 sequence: CASSIGQYPNYGYTF. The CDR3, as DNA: TGTGCCAGTAGTATAGGACAGTACCCTAACTATGGCTACACCTTC. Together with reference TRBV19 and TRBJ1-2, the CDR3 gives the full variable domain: DGGITQSPKYLFRKEGQNVTLSCEQNLNHDAMYWYRQDPGQGLRLIYYSQIVNDFQKGDIAEGYSVSREKKESFPLTVTSAQKNPTAFYLCASSIGQYPNYGYTFGSGTRLTVV.